This T cell receptor (beta chain) was identified during a study of cytomegalovirus exposure and HLA in healthy donors. General study points: TCR beta sequences reportedly predicted most subjects' HLA-A and HLA-B alleles accurately.

The ends lost 4 bases at V and 8 bases at J; junction bases unmatched: 7. The CDR3 contains 15 residues. Per the germline V gene, CDR1 is SGHRS and CDR2 is YFSETQ. Notes on this clone: Its antigen remains unidentified.

Use of 60 Vbeta and 13 Jbeta primers characterized the PCR. Assay used: immunoSEQ multiplex PCR; TCRdb lists only in-frame clones, some missing. The sample has about 160,000 clones. Donors in the study were healthy people who gave bone marrow. This sequence was found in a woman aged 55 to 70 in good health and CMV-seronegative. The chain is built from TRBV5-1 and TRBJ2-1; TRBD2 aligns across 12 bases. The sequenced sample consisted of PBMCs. The CDR3 sequence: CASSLTSGGWHEQFF. The CDR3, as DNA: TGCGCCAGCAGCCTAACTAGCGGGGGGTGGCATGAGCAGTTCTTC.